These 9 T cell receptor beta chains originate from one sample sequenced in a study of OX40 agonist ivuxolimab in advanced cancers. TCRdb keeps only in-frame clones here, not all; method: immunoSEQ multiplex PCR. In the table there are tens of thousands of clones, around 84% of which are singletons. The source material was CD4+ or CD8+ T cells sorted from blood, sampled in a trial of the OX40 agonist ivuxolimab. The origin of the receptors is an adult with an advanced solid tumor such as melanoma, head and neck, liver or kidney cancer.

The J gene is TRBJ2-3, the V gene TRBV19, with unresolved D. Germline V lookup: CDR1 LNHDA, CDR2 SQIVND (reference sequence). This CDR3 is 14 amino acids long. Trimming pared 5 bases from V and 5 bases from J, leaving 14 bases between. The chain's CDR3 is CASSLGTGLDTQYF. CDR3 nucleotides: TGTGCCAGTAGTCTGGGCACTGGATTAGATACGCAGTATTTT.

The chain combines TRBV4-2 with TRBJ2-5, with 8 nucleotides matching TRBD2. The V segment lost 8 bases and the J segment 4 bases; nucleotides outside the gene matches: 6. The CDR3 is made up of 13 amino acids. Germline V lookup: CDR1 LGHNA, CDR2 YNFKEQ. The DNA for the CDR3 is TGTGCCAGCGGTAGCGGGATTGCAGAGACCCAGTACTTC. Residues: CASGSGIAETQYF.

CDR3 DNA: TGTGCCAGCAGCCTGGGGGGGGCACCTAACTACGAGCAGTACTTC. This gives the protein CASSLGGAPNYEQYF. The rearrangement uses TRBV7-2 and TRBJ2-7; D is perhaps TRBD2 (7 bases). The CDR3 runs 15 residues. CDR1 and CDR2 (germline): SGHTA, FQGNSA. The germline V and J ends were trimmed by 5 bases and 3 bases, with 17 bases remaining between them.

The chain combines TRBV27 with TRBJ1-5; D not resolved. Trimming took off 8 bases at V and 0 bases at J, with 14 bases between the two ends. Germline CDR1 MNHEY, CDR2 SMNVEV (reference sequence). CDR3 length: 15 residues. Written as DNA, the CDR3 is TGTGCCAGCCGGGCGGACTTTTATAGCAATCAGCCCCAGCATTTT. This codes for CASRADFYSNQPQHF.

This clone was seen a single time. The chain couples TRBV10-3 to TRBJ2-3; TRBD2 matches at 10 bases. This CDR3 has 18 amino acids. V shed 4 bases and J 0 bases; nucleotides not matched to a gene: 10. The germline CDR1 and CDR2 sequences are ENHRY and SYGVKD. CDR3 loop: CAISGLAGARESTDTQYF. CDR3 sequence (DNA): TGTGCCATCAGTGGGCTAGCGGGGGCAAGAGAAAGCACAGATACGCAGTATTTT.

The V call is TRBV10-1, the J call TRBJ2-2, with 7 nucleotides matching TRBD1. CDR1 is WNHNN and CDR2 is SYGVQD in the germline V gene (reference sequence). With 9 bases clipped from V and 1 base from J, the junction kept 5 bases outside the gene matches. The CDR3 loop spans 14 amino acids. CDR3 nucleotide sequence: TGCGCCAGTAGCCGGGACAGGAACACCGGGGAGCTGTTTTTT. Its translation: CASSRDRNTGELFF.

The gene calls are TRBV9 and TRBJ2-3; TRBD2 aligns across 8 bases. After removal of 4 bases from V and 4 bases from J, the junction contained 11 bases not matched to a gene. CDR3 size: 16 residues. Germline CDR1 is SGDLS and CDR2 is YYNGEE. In DNA form, the CDR3 reads TGTGCCAGCAGCCCATTGTCGGGAGGGCCCGCAGATACGCAGTATTTT. Its protein is CASSPLSGGPADTQYF.

The chain uses TRBV2 and TRBJ1-6; D call uncertain. Trimming took 7 bases from V and 7 from J, leaving 14 bases between them. Looked up from germline, CDR1 is SNHLY and CDR2 is FYNNEI. This CDR3 has 14 residues. The CDR3 protein is CASIPEGGNSPLHF. The CDR3 DNA sequence: TGTGCCAGCATTCCTGAGGGCGGGAATTCACCCCTCCACTTT.

The V and J genes are TRBV18 and TRBJ1-1; D is perhaps TRBD1 (5 bases). Germline lookup yields CDR1 KGHSH and CDR2 LQKENI. Trimming pared 3 bases from V and 2 bases from J, leaving 7 bases between. This CDR3 comprises 13 residues. The CDR3 spells CASSPDINTEAFF. Written as DNA, the CDR3 is TGTGCCAGCTCACCGGACATAAACACTGAAGCTTTCTTT.